This T cell receptor (beta chain) was found in a study of OX40 agonist ivuxolimab in advanced cancers. As for the study in general: Patients were infused with ivuxolimab every 2 weeks at 0.01 to 10 mg/kg. Whole-study findings and limits: With doses of 0.1 to 3.0 mg/kg, CD4+ and CD8+ blood T cells had undergone clonal expansion by week 6.

Between the trimmed V and J ends, which lost 7 bases and 2 bases, there was a span of 14 bases. Germline V gives CDR1 SNHLY, CDR2 FYNNEI. This CDR3 has 15 residues. In the case of this clone: Its matching antigen is unknown.

Using immunoSEQ multiplex PCR, the repertoire was profiled, and TCRdb retains in-frame clones only, with some absent. The data show about 79,000 clones, 92% seen once. The timepoints at which blood was sampled were baseline, cycle 4 day 1, and cycle 7 day 1. V is TRBV2 and J is TRBJ1-4; D is possibly TRBD1 (6 bases). The sequence came from an adult with an advanced solid tumor such as melanoma, head and neck, liver or kidney cancer. The material sequenced was CD4+ or CD8+ T cells sorted from blood, taken in a trial of the OX40 agonist ivuxolimab. CDR3 amino acids: CASNHRRGTNEKLFF. CDR3 DNA sequence: TGTGCCAGCAACCATAGAAGGGGGACTAATGAAAAACTGTTTTTT.